Each of the 8 T cell receptor beta chains below was sequenced from the same sample in a study of T cells in women clearing cervical HPV infection. Sequencing was performed with immunoSEQ multiplex PCR; in TCRdb, only in-frame clones are kept and a portion is missing. The sample features about 28,000 clones, with roughly 16% in its top ten. Sequenced sample: blood buffy coat. Source of these receptors: a woman aged 18 to 75 with a cervical HPV16 infection that either progressed to CIN3+ or cleared (not recorded which).

Worth noting for this clone: The DNA ends 3 residues before the CDR3 does, and the rest of the CDR3 is filled in from the germline J gene. This chain links TRBV19 with TRBJ2-3; 7 bases match TRBD2. Germline assignment: CDR1 LNHDA and CDR2 SQIVND (reference sequence). This CDR3 is built from 12 residues. The CDR3 bases that were read are TGTGCCAGTAAAGATGCGGGAGAGACG. Protein sequence: CASKDAGET. The full CDR3 reads CASKDAGETQYF.

A word on this clone: The read ends 3 residues early relative to the CDR3; the germline J gene fills the gap. V and J are TRBV5-1 and TRBJ2-5; 11 bases line up with TRBD2. V lost 2 bases, J lost 4 bases, and 7 bases stayed unmatched. The germline CDR1 and CDR2 sequences are SGHRS and YFSETQ. The CDR3 runs 16 residues. CDR3 loop: CASSLLASGRRETQYF. The CDR3 bases that were read are TGCGCCAGCAGCTTATTGGCTAGCGGGAGGAGAGAGACC.

Of note for this clone: The read comes to an end 3 residues before the CDR3 does, leaving the germline J gene to fill in the end. The rearrangement uses TRBV30 and TRBJ2-3, with 10 positions matching TRBD1. There are 17 residues in the CDR3. Germline V gene data show CDR1 as GTSNPN and CDR2 as SVGIG (reference sequence). The CDR3: CAWSEGTGAGFEETQYF. CDR3 bases read: TGTGCCTGGAGCGAGGGGACAGGGGCAGGTTTTGAAGAGACG. Full variable domain (rest looked up from reference TRBV30 and TRBJ2-3): SQTIHQWPATLVQPVGSPLSLECTVEGTSNPNLYWYRQAAGRGLQLLFYSVGIGQISSEVPQNLSASRPQDRQFILSSKKLLLSDSGFYLCAWSEGTGAGFEETQYFGPGTRLTVL.

Notes on this clone: Sequencing ends 3 residues short of the CDR3 end; the germline J gene provides the rest. The rearrangement uses TRBV30 and TRBJ2-4; tentative D call: TRBD1 (5 bases). The CDR3 extends over 11 amino acids. The germline V gene encodes CDR1 GTSNPN and CDR2 SVGIG (reference sequence). CDR3 region: CASGIGYGQYF. CDR3 DNA (partial): TGTGCCTCAGGGATCGGCTATGGT.

Comments on this clone: The read ends 3 residues before the CDR3 terminus; that terminus is restored from the germline J gene. The chain joins TRBV10-1 to TRBJ1-5; 7 bases align to TRBD1. CDR3 length: 15 residues. CDR1 and CDR2 from the germline V gene are WNHNN and SYGVQD (reference sequence). V was clipped by 0 bases and J by 9 bases; unmatched bases: 8. Partial CDR3 DNA: TGCGCCAGCAGTGAGTCCCGGGACAGAGAGGTGCCC. Its protein is CASSESRDREVP. In full, the CDR3 is CASSESRDREVPQHF.

Here the CDR3 reads CASSSRTSGVNNEQFF. The CDR3 DNA, read in part, is TGTGCCAGCAGCTCCAGGACTAGCGGGGTGAACAATGAG. V gene TRBV7-6 combines with J gene TRBJ2-1; TRBD2 matches at 12 bases. The observed sequence ends 3 residues before the CDR3 terminus, with the missing tail filled in from the germline J gene. V gave up 4 bases and J gave up 5 bases; unmatched junction bases: 6. Germline CDR1 SGHVS, CDR2 FNYEAQ. This CDR3 is 16 amino acids long.

As for this clone: Sequencing ends 3 residues short of the CDR3 end; the germline J gene provides the rest. The chain couples TRBV20-1 to TRBJ2-5; TRBD2 matches at 12 bases. The CDR3 totals 16 residues. Per the germline V gene, CDR1 is DFQATT and CDR2 is SNEGSKA (reference sequence). Unmatched junction bases numbered 9, after V lost 6 bases and J lost 1 base. The CDR3 bases that were read are TGCAGTGCCCCTAGACTAGCGGGAGTTCGCCAAGAGACC. Translation gives CSAPRLAGVRQET. The whole CDR3 sequence reads CSAPRLAGVRQETQYF.

Comments on this clone: The missing CDR3 end, 3 residues past where the read stops, is filled in from the germline J gene. The chain has TRBV20-1 and TRBJ1-3; maybe TRBD1 (5 bases). This CDR3 contains 16 residues. V shed 0 bases and J shed 0 bases, with 12 bases lying between them. Germline CDR1 DFQATT, CDR2 SNEGSKA (reference sequence). Partial CDR3 DNA: TGCAGTGCTAGAGATGGAGGGGCGAGCTCTGGAAACACC. Amino acid sequence: CSARDGGASSGNT. The entire CDR3 is CSARDGGASSGNTIYF.